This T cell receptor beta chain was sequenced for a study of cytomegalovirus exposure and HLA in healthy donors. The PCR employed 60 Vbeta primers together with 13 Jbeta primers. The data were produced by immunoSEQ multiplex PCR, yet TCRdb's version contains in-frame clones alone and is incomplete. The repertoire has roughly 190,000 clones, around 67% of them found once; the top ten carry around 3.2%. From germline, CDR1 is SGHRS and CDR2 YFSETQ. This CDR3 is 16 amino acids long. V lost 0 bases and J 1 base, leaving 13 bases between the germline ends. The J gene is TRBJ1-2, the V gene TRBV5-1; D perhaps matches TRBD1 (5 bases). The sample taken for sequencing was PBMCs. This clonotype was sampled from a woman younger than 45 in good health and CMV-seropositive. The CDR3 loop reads CASSLEGDSNNYGYTF. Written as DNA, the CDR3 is TGCGCCAGCAGCTTGGAAGGAGACAGCAATAACTATGGCTACACCTTC.